The present T cell receptor (beta chain) was sequenced within a study of T cells after yellow fever vaccination (dated by TCRdb to between 2017 and 2020). Context from the whole study: The SMART-Seq v4 Ultra Low Input RNA kit was used to prepare libraries from fractions with low cell numbers. To follow T-cell clones before and after both primary and booster YFV17D yellow fever vaccination, bulk TCR alpha and beta repertoires underwent longitudinal sequencing. Two healthy male donors, one aged 18 to 30 and one aged 30 to 39 years, were included in the cohort. Blood was collected at multiple timepoints before and after primary and secondary immunization, and bulk PBMC replicates and cell subsets were isolated.

Concerning this clonotype: Its antigen specificity is not known. Base qualities were left out, and no much larger clone turns up one base away.

Study-wide conclusions, independent of this receptor: A small share of clonotypes was detected in both CD4 and CD8 compartments, with the overlap likely arising from convergent recombination. The secondary T-cell response was weaker than the primary response but faster, peaking on day 5 instead of day 15. Because abundant contaminating clonotypes from the bulk population could be contained in FACS-sorted repertoires, computational filtering was required. Most clones expanded after primary vaccination (96% of CD4 and around nine tenths of CD8) were re-detected after the booster, suggesting that broad memory maintenance occurred. The study included only a couple of donors, which limits how far the findings can be generalized.

The treatment or condition label for this specimen denotes: live attenuated yellow fever vaccine strain. At each blood-draw timepoint, two biological replicates of bulk PBMCs were obtained. PBMCs were isolated from peripheral blood using a standard Ficoll-Paque protocol. RNA was extracted with TriZol from bulk PBMCs, CD4 and CD8 fractions, and dextramer-positive and dextramer-negative fractions. Synthesis of TCR cDNA relied on 5'RACE template switching, a step that introduced a universal primer site along with unique molecular identifiers. Priming of cDNA synthesis was performed from both the TCR alpha and TCR beta constant segments. Libraries were amplified in two PCR steps, with sample barcodes and sequencing adapters added in the second step. Sequencing of the libraries was done on either Illumina HiSeq 2500 (2x100 bp) or NovaSeq (2x150 bp). For the original study's pipeline: Reads were demultiplexed and collapsed into UMI consensus sequences with MIGEC, and V(D)J alignment was performed with MiXCR. Vaccine-responding clonotypes were defined with edgeR using replicate PBMC samples, requiring FDR below 0.01 and a log2 fold change above 5 up to day 15. Each bulk clonotype was labeled CD4 or CD8 based on which sequenced repertoire, CD4 or CD8, contained the clonotype at higher abundance. The raw public data were reprocessed by TCRdb itself: fastp quality trimming at Q25, MiXCR clonotype calling, in-frame beta chains only. Rows with one shared CDR3 protein collapse into an entry with the most common genes and DNA. The authors' filters were not applied to this entry. This sample lists about 630,000 distinct CDR3 sequences; approximately 13% were detected once. The biggest ten clones account for 15% of the sample.

The CDR3 spans 16 residues, from the cysteine through the phenylalanine. Only CDR3 DNA is held: 48 bases, read in frame from base 1. CDR1 and CDR2 were assigned from the germline V gene as LGHNA and YNFKEQ. V loses 2 bases, J loses 8 bases, and the germline ends lie 16 bases apart. Sequencing was performed on PBMCs, taken on the day of the yellow fever booster vaccination. The source of this sequence is a young man who received the YFV17D yellow fever vaccine. The chain couples TRBV4-2 to TRBJ1-6; TRBD1 might be the D gene, on 5 matching bases. The CDR3 region has the sequence CASSQPQGRLDSPLHF. The sequence in DNA is TGTGCCAGCAGCCAACCTCAGGGACGTCTCGATTCACCCCTCCACTTT.